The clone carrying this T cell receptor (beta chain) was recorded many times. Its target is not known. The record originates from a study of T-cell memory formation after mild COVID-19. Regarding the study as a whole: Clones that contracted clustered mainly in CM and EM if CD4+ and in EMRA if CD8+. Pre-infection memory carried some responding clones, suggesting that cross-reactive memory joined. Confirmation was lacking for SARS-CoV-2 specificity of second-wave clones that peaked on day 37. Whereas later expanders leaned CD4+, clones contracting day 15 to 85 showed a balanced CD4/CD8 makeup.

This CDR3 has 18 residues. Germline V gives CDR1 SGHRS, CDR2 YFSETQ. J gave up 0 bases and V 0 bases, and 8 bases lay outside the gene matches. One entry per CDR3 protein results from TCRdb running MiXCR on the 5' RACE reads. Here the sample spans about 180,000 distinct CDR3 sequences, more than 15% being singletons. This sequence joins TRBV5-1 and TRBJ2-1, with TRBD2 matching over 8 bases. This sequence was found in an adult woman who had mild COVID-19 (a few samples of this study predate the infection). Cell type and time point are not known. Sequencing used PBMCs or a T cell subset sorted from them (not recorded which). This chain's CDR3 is CASSLDGGAHNSYNEQFF. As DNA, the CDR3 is TGCGCCAGCAGCTTGGACGGGGGGGCCCATAACTCCTACAATGAGCAGTTCTTC.